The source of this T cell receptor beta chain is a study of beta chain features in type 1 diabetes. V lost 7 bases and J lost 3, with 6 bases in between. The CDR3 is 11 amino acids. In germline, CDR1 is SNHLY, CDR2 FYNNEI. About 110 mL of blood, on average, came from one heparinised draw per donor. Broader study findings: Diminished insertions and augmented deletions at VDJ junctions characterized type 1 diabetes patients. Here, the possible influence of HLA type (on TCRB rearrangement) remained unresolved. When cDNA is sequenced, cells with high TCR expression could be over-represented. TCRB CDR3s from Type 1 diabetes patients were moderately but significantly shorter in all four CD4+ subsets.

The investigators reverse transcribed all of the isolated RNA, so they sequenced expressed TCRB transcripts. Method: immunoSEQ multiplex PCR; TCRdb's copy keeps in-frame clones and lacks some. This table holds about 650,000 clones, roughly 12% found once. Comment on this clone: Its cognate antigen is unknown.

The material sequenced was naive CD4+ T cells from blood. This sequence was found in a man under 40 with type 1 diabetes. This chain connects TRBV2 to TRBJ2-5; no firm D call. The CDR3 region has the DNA TGTGCCAGCACTTACAAAGAGACCCAGTACTTC. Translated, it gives CASTYKETQYF.